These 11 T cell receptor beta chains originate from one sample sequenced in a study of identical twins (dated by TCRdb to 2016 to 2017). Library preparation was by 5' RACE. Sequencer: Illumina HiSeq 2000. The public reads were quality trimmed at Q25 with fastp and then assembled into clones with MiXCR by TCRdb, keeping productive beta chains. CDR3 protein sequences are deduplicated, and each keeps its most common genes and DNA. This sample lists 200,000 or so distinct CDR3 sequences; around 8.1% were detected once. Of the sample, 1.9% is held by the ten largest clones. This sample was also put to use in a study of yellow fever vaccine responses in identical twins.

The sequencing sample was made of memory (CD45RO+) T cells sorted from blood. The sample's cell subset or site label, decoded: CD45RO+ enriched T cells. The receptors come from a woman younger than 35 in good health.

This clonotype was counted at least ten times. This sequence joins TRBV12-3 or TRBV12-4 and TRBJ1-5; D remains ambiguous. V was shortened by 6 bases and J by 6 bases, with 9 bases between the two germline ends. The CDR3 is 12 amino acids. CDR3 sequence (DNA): TGTGCCAGCAGCTATCTAAGTCAGCCCCAGCATTTT. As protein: CASSYLSQPQHF.

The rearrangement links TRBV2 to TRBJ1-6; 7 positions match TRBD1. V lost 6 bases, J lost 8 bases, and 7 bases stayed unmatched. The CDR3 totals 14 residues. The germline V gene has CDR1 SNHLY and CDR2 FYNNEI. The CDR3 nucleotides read TGTGCCAGCAGGCGGACAGGAGCCGATTCACCCCTCCACTTT. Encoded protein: CASRRTGADSPLHF.

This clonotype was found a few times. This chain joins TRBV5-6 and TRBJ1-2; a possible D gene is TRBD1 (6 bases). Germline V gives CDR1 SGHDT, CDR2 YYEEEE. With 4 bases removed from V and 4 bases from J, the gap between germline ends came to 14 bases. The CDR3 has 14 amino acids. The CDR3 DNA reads TGTGCCAGCAGCCGAAAGACAGGAGGCTATGGCTACACCTTC. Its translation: CASSRKTGGYGYTF.

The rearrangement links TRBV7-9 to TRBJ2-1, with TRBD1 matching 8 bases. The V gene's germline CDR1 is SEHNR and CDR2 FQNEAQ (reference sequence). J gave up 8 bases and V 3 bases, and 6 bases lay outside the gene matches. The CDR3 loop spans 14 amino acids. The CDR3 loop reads CASSLAGGRYEQFF. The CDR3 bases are TGTGCCAGCAGCTTGGCAGGGGGCCGGTATGAGCAGTTCTTC.

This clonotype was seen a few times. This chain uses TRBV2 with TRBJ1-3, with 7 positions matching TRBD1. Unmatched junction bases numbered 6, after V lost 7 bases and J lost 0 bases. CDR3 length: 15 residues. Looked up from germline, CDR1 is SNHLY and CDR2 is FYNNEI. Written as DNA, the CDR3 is TGTGCCAGCAACACGGACAGGACCTCTGGAAACACCATATATTTT. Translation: CASNTDRTSGNTIYF.

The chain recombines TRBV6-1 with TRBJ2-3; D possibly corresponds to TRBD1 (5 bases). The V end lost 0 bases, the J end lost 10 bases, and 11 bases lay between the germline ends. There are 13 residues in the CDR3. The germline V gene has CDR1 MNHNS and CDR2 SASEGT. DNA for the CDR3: TGTGCCAGCAGTGAAGCGCGACAGATTGCGCAGTATTTT. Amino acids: CASSEARQIAQYF.

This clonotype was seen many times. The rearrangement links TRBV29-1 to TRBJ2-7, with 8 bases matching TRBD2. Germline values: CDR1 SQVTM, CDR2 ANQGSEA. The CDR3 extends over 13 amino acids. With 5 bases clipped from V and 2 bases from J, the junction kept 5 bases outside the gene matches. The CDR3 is CSVRGAGAYEQYF. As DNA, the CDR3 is TGCAGCGTTAGGGGAGCGGGGGCCTACGAGCAGTACTTC.

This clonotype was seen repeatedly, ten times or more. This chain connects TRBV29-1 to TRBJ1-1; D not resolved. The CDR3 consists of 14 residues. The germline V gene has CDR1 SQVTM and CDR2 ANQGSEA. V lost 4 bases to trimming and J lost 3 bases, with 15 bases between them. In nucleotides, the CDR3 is TGCAGCGTTGGTCGAAGGTGGAGGGACACTGAAGCTTTCTTT. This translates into CSVGRRWRDTEAFF.

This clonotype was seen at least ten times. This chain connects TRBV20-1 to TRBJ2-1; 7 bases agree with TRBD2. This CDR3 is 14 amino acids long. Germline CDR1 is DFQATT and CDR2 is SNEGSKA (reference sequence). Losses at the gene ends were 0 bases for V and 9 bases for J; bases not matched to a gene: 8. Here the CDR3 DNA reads TGCAGTGCTAGAGATGGGACTACCGATTTTGAGCAGTTCTTC. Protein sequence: CSARDGTTDFEQFF.

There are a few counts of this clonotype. This CDR3 is CASSSGPGTGMLYGYTF. CDR3 bases: TGTGCCAGCAGTTCAGGCCCCGGGACAGGGATGCTCTATGGCTACACCTTC. The V gene is TRBV12-3 or TRBV12-4, the J gene TRBJ1-2; 9 bases line up with TRBD1. V shed 4 bases, J shed 4 bases, and the junction held 13 bases outside the gene matches. CDR3 length: 17 amino acids.

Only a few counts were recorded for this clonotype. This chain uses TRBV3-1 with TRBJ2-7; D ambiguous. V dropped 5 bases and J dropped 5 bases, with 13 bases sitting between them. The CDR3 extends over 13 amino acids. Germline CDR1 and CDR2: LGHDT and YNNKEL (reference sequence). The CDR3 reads CASSSRFQDEQYF. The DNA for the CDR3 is TGTGCCAGCAGCTCCCGCTTCCAGGACGAGCAGTACTTC.